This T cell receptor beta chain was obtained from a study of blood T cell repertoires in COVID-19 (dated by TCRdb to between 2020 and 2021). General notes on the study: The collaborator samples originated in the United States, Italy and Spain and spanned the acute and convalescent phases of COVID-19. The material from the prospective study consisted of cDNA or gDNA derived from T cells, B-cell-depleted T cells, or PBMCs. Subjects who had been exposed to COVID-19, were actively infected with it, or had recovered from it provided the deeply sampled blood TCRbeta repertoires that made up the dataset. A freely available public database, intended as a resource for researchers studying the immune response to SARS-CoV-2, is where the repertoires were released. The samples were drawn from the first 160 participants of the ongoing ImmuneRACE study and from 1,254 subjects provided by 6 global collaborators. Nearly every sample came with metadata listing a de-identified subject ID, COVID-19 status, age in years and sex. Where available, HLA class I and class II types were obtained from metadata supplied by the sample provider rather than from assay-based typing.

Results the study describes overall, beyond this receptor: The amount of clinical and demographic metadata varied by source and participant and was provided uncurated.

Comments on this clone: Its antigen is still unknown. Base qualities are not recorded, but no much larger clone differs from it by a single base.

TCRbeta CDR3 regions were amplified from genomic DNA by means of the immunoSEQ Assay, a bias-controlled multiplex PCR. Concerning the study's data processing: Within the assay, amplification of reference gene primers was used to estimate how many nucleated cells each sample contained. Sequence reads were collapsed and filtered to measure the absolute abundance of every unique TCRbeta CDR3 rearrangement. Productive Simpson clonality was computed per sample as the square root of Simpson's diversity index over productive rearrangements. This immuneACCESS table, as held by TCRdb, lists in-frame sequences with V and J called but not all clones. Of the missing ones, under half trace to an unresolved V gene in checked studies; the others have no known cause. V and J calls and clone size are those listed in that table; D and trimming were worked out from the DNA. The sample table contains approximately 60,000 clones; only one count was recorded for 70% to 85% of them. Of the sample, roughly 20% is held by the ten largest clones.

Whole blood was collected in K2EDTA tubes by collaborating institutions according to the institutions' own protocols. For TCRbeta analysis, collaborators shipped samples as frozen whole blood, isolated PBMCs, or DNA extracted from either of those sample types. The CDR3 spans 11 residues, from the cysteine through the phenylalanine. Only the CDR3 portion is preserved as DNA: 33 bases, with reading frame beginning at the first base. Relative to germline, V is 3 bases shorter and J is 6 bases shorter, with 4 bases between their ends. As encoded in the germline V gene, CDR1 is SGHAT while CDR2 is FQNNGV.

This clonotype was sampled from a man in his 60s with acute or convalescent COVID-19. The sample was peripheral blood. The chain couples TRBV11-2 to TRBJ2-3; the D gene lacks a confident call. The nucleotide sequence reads TGTGCCAGCAGCTTCGGGGATACGCAGTATTTT. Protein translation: CASSFGDTQYF. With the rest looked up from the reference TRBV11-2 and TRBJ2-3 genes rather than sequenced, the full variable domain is EAGVAQSPRYKIIEKRQSVAFWCNPISGHATLYWYQQILGQGPKLLIQFQNNGVVDDSQLPKDRFSAERLKGVDSTLKIQPAKLEDSAVYLCASSFGDTQYFGPGTRLTVL.